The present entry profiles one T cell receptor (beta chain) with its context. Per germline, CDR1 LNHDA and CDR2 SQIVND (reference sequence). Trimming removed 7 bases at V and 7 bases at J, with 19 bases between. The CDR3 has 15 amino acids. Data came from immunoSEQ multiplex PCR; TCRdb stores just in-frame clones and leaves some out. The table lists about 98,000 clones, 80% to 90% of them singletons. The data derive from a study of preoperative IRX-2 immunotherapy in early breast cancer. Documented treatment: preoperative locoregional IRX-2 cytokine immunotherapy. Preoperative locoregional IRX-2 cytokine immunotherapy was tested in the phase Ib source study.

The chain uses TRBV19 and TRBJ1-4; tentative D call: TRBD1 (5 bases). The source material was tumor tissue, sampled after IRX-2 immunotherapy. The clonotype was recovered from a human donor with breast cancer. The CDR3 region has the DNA TGTGCCAGTATGGGGGGAGGCGCGATTGGTGAAAAACTGTTTTTT. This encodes CASMGGGAIGEKLFF.